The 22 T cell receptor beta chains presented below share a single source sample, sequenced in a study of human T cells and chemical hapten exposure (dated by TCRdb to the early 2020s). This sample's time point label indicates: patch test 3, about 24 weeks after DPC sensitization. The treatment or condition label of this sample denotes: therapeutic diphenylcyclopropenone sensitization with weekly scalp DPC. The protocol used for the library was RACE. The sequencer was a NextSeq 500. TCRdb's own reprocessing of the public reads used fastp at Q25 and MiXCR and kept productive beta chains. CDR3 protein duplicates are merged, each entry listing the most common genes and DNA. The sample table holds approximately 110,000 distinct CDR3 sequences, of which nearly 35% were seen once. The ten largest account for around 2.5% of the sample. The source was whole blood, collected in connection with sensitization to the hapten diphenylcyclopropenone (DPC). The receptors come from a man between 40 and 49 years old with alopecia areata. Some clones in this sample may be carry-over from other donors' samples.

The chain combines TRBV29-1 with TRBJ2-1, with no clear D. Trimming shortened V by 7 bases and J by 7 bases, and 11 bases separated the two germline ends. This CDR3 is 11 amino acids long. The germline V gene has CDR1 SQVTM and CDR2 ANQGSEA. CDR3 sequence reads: CSGSARNEQFF. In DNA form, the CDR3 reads TGCAGCGGGTCCGCCCGGAATGAGCAGTTCTTC.

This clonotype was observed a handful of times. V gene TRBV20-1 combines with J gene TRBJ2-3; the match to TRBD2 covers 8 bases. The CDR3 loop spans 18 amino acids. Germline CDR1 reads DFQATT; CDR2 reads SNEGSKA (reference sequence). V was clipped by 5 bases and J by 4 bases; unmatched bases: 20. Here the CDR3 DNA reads TGCAGTGCTGAAATGGTAGCGGTATCGATCGGGAGGGCAGATACGCAGTATTTT. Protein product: CSAEMVAVSIGRADTQYF.

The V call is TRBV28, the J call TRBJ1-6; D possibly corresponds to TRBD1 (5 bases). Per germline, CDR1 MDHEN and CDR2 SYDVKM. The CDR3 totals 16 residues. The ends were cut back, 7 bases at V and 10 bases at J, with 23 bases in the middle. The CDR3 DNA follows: TGTGCCAGCACCGTTGGCGGGGGACCGTCGGGGTCACCCCTCCACTTT. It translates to CASTVGGGPSGSPLHF. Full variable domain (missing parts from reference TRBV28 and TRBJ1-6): DVKVTQSSRYLVKRTGEKVFLECVQDMDHENMFWYRQDPGLGLRLIYFSYDVKMKEKGDIPEGYSVSREKKERFSLILESASTNQTSMYLCASTVGGGPSGSPLHFGNGTRLTVT.

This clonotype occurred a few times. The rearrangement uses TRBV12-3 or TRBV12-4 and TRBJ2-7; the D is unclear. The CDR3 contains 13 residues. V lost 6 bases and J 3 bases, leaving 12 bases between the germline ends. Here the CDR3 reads CASSSGPNYEQYF. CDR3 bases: TGTGCCAGCAGCTCCGGGCCGAACTACGAGCAGTACTTC.

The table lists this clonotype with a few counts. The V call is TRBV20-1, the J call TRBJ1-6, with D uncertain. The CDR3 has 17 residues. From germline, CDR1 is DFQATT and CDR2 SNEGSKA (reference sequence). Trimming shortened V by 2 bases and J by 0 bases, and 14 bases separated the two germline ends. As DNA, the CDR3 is TGCAGTGCTAGAATGATCTCGACAAACTCCTATAATTCACCCCTCCACTTT. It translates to CSARMISTNSYNSPLHF.

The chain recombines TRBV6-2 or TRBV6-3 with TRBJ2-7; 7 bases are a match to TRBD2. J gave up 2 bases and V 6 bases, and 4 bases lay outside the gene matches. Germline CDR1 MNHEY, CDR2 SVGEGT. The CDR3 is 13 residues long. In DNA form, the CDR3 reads TGTGCCAGCAGCTTTCTAGCGGCCTACGAGCAGTACGTC. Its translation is CASSFLAAYEQYV.

In nucleotides, the CDR3 is TGCAGTGCTAGAGAAGACGGGGCCAATCAGCCCCAGCATTTT. Its translation: CSAREDGANQPQHF. The gene calls are TRBV20-1 and TRBJ1-5, with a weak D call TRBD1 (5 bases). The CDR3 spans 14 residues. V gave up 0 bases and J gave up 3 bases, with 9 bases separating them. CDR1 is DFQATT and CDR2 is SNEGSKA in the germline V gene (reference sequence).

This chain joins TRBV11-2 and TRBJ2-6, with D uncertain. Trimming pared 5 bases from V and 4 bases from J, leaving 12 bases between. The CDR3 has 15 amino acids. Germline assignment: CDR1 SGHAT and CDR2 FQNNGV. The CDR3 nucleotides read TGTGCCAGCAGCCACGCACTGGCCGGGGCCAACGTCCTGACTTTC. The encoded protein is CASSHALAGANVLTF.

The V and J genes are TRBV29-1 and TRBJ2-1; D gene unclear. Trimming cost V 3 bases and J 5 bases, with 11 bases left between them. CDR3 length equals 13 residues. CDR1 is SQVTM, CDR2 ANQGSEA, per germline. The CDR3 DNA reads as TGCAGCGTTGAGGGCAGTTGGAACAATGAGCAGTTCTTC. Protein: CSVEGSWNNEQFF.

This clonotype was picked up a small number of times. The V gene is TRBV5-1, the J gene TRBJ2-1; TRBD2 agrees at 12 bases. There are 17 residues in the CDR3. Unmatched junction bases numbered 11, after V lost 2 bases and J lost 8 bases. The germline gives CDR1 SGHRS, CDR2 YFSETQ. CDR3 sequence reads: CASSFGAGGLAGDEQFF. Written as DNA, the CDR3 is TGCGCCAGCAGCTTCGGGGCAGGGGGACTAGCGGGTGATGAGCAGTTCTTC.

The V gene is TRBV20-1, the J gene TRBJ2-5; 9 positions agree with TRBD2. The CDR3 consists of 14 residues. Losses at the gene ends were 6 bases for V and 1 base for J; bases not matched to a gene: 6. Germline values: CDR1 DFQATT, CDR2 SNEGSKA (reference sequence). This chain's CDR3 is CSARPTSGQETQYF. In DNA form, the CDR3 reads TGCAGTGCGAGACCGACTAGCGGCCAAGAGACCCAGTACTTC.

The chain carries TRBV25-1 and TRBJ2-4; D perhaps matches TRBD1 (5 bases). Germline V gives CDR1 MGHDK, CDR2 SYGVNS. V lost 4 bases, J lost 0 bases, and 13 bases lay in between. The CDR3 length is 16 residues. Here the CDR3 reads CASSGTTARAKNIQYF. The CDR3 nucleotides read TGTGCCAGCAGTGGAACGACAGCGAGAGCCAAAAACATTCAGTACTTC.

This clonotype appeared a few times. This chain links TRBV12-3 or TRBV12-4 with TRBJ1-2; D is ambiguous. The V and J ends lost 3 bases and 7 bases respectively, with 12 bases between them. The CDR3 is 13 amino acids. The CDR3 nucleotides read TGTGCCAGCAGTTTTTCGGGGAATGGTGGCTACACCTTC. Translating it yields CASSFSGNGGYTF.

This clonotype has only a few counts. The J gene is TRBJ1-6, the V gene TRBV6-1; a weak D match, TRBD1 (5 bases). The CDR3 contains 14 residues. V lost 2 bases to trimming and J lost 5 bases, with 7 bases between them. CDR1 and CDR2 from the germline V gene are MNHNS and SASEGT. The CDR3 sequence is CASSEKGNNSPLHF. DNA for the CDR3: TGTGCCAGCAGTGAAAAGGGGAATAATTCACCCCTCCACTTT.

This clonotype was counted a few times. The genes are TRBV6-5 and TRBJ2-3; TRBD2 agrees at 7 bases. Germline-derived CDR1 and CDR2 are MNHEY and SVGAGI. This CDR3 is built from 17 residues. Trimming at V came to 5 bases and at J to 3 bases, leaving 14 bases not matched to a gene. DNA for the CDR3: TGTGCCAGCAGTCAGTACTGGGCGGGAGTAGATACAGATACGCAGTATTTT. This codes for CASSQYWAGVDTDTQYF.

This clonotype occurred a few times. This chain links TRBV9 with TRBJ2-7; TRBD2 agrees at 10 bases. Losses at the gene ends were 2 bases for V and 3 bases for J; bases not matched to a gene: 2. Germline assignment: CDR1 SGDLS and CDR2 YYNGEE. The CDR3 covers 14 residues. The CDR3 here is CASSVASGSYEQYF. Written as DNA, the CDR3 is TGTGCCAGCAGCGTGGCTAGCGGGAGCTACGAGCAGTACTTC.

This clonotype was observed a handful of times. CDR3 sequence reads: CASSLGFQETQYF. In DNA, the CDR3 is TGCGCCAGCAGCTTGGGTTTCCAAGAGACCCAGTACTTC. The chain carries TRBV5-1 and TRBJ2-5, with D uncertain. The CDR3 is made up of 13 amino acids. V dropped 0 bases and J dropped 1 base, with 4 bases sitting between them. The germline V gene encodes CDR1 SGHRS and CDR2 YFSETQ.

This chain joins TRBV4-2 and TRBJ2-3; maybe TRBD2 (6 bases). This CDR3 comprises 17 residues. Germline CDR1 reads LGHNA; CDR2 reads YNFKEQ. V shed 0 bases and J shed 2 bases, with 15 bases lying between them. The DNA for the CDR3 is TGTGCCAGCAGCCAAGAAGCGGGCCACTCCTTCACAGATACGCAGTATTTT. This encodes CASSQEAGHSFTDTQYF.

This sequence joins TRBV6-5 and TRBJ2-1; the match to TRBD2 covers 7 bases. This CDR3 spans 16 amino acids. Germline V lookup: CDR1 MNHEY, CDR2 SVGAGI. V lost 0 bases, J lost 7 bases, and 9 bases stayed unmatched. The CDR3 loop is CASSYSNSGIRNEQFF. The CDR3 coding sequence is TGTGCCAGCAGTTACTCAAACAGCGGGATCAGAAATGAGCAGTTCTTC.

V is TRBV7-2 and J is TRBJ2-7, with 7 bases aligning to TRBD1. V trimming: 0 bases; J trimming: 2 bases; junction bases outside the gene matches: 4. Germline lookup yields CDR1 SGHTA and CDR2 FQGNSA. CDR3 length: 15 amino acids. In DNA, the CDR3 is TGTGCCAGCAGCTTAGCAGGGCAGGGGGCCTACGAGCAGTACTTC. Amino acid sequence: CASSLAGQGAYEQYF.

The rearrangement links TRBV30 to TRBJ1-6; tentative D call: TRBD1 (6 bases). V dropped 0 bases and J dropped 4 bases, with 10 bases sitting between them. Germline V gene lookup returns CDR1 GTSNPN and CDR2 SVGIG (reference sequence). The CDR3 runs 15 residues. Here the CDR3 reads CAWSVGGAYNSPLHF. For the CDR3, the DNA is TGTGCCTGGAGTGTAGGGGGGGCTTATAATTCACCCCTCCACTTT.

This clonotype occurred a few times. The CDR3 nucleotides are TGCAGTGCTAGATCTGGAGATGAGCAGTTCTTC. Its protein product is CSARSGDEQFF. V usage is TRBV20-1 and J usage is TRBJ2-1; the D is unclear. V lost 2 bases and J 8 bases, leaving 7 bases between the germline ends. The germline CDR1 and CDR2 sequences are DFQATT and SNEGSKA (reference sequence). The CDR3 covers 11 residues.